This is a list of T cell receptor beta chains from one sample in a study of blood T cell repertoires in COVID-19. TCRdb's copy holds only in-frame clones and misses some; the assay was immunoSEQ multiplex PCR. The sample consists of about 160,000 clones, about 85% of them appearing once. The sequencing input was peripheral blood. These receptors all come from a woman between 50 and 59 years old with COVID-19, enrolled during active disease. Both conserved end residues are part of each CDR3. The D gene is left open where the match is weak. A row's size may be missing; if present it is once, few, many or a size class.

CDR3 DNA: TGTGCCACCAGTGAAGGGACAGGGACGGTTTATACGCAGTATTTT
CDR3 protein: CATSEGTGTVYTQYF
clone size: NA
V gene: TRBV24-1
D gene: TRBD1
J gene: TRBJ2-3

CDR3 DNA: TGTGCCAGCAGCCAATCGATTGAGGGCCATACGAGACAAGAGACCCAGTACTTC
CDR3 protein: CASSQSIEGHTRQETQYF
clone size: NA
V gene: TRBV16
D gene: NA
J gene: TRBJ2-5

CDR3 DNA: TGTGCCAGTAGTACGGACAGGGTCCGGTGGGCTTTCTTT
CDR3 protein: CASSTDRVRWAFF
clone size: NA
V gene: TRBV19
D gene: TRBD1
J gene: TRBJ1-1

CDR3 DNA: TGTGCCAGCAGCTCCGGGGCTAGCGGGGGAGCTACCTACGAGCAGTACTTC
CDR3 protein: CASSSGASGGATYEQYF
clone size: few
V gene: TRBV7-9
D gene: TRBD2
J gene: TRBJ2-7

CDR3 DNA: TGTGCCAGCTCAGCCGGGACAGCCAATCAGCCCCAGCATTTT
CDR3 protein: CASSAGTANQPQHF
clone size: NA
V gene: TRBV18
D gene: TRBD1
J gene: TRBJ1-5

CDR3 DNA: TGTGCCAGCAAGCCGGGTGGACTAGCGGGCCGCTACGAGCAGTACTTC
CDR3 protein: CASKPGGLAGRYEQYF
clone size: NA
V gene: TRBV28
D gene: TRBD2
J gene: TRBJ2-7

CDR3 DNA: TGTGCCAGCAGAAATTCTCGGGACACCAAACCGACCTACGAGCAGTACTTC
CDR3 protein: CASRNSRDTKPTYEQYF
clone size: once
V gene: TRBV3-1/TRBV3-2
D gene: NA
J gene: TRBJ2-7

CDR3 DNA: TGCGCCAGCAGCCAAAGTGGTGACCGCCCGGGCACTGAAGCTTTCTTT
CDR3 protein: CASSQSGDRPGTEAFF
clone size: NA
V gene: TRBV4-3
D gene: NA
J gene: TRBJ1-1

CDR3 DNA: TGTGCCAGCAGTTACTCTGGACAAAAGAATGAAAAACTGTTTTTT
CDR3 protein: CASSYSGQKNEKLFF
clone size: NA
V gene: TRBV6-5
D gene: NA
J gene: TRBJ1-4

CDR3 DNA: TGTGCCAGCAGCGACAGGCCCAGCTCCTACGAGCAGTACTTC
CDR3 protein: CASSDRPSSYEQYF
clone size: NA
V gene: TRBV6-2/TRBV6-3
D gene: NA
J gene: TRBJ2-7

CDR3 DNA: TGTGCCATCAGAGCGACAGATTCACCCCTCCACTTT
CDR3 protein: CAIRATDSPLHF
clone size: NA
V gene: TRBV10-3
D gene: NA
J gene: TRBJ1-6

CDR3 DNA: TGTGCCAGCAGCGTACAACGGGACTATGGCTACACCTTC
CDR3 protein: CASSVQRDYGYTF
clone size: NA
V gene: TRBV9
D gene: NA
J gene: TRBJ1-2

CDR3 DNA: TGCGCCAGCAGCCAAGATCCAGGGACAGGGGATGGCTACACCTTC
CDR3 protein: CASSQDPGTGDGYTF
clone size: NA
V gene: TRBV4-3
D gene: TRBD1
J gene: TRBJ1-2

CDR3 DNA: TGCAGTGCTAGATTGGGGGGAGGCTACACCTTC
CDR3 protein: CSARLGGGYTF
clone size: few
V gene: TRBV20-1
D gene: NA
J gene: TRBJ1-2

CDR3 DNA: TGTGCCAGCAGTTCTCTCGACGGGACATATGGCTACACCTTC
CDR3 protein: CASSSLDGTYGYTF
clone size: NA
V gene: TRBV28
D gene: NA
J gene: TRBJ1-2

CDR3 DNA: TGCAGCGGCCACAGGGGAACTGAAGCTTTCTTT
CDR3 protein: CSGHRGTEAFF
clone size: NA
V gene: TRBV29-1
D gene: TRBD1
J gene: TRBJ1-1

CDR3 DNA: TGTGCCAGCAGAGAGGGACTAGCGGGGGCCTCTGCGCAGTATTTT
CDR3 protein: CASREGLAGASAQYF
clone size: NA
V gene: TRBV2
D gene: TRBD2
J gene: TRBJ2-3

CDR3 DNA: TGTGCCATCATGGGGGCCACCTACGAGCAGTACTTC
CDR3 protein: CAIMGATYEQYF
clone size: NA
V gene: TRBV10-3
D gene: NA
J gene: TRBJ2-7

CDR3 DNA: TGTGCCAGCTCACCACCGGGAGGCGCCGAGCAGTACTTC
CDR3 protein: CASSPPGGAEQYF
clone size: once
V gene: TRBV18
D gene: NA
J gene: TRBJ2-7

CDR3 DNA: TGTGCCAGCAGTACACATAAGGGGGGGAGCGGGGCCAACGTCCTGACTTTC
CDR3 protein: CASSTHKGGSGANVLTF
clone size: NA
V gene: TRBV2
D gene: NA
J gene: TRBJ2-6